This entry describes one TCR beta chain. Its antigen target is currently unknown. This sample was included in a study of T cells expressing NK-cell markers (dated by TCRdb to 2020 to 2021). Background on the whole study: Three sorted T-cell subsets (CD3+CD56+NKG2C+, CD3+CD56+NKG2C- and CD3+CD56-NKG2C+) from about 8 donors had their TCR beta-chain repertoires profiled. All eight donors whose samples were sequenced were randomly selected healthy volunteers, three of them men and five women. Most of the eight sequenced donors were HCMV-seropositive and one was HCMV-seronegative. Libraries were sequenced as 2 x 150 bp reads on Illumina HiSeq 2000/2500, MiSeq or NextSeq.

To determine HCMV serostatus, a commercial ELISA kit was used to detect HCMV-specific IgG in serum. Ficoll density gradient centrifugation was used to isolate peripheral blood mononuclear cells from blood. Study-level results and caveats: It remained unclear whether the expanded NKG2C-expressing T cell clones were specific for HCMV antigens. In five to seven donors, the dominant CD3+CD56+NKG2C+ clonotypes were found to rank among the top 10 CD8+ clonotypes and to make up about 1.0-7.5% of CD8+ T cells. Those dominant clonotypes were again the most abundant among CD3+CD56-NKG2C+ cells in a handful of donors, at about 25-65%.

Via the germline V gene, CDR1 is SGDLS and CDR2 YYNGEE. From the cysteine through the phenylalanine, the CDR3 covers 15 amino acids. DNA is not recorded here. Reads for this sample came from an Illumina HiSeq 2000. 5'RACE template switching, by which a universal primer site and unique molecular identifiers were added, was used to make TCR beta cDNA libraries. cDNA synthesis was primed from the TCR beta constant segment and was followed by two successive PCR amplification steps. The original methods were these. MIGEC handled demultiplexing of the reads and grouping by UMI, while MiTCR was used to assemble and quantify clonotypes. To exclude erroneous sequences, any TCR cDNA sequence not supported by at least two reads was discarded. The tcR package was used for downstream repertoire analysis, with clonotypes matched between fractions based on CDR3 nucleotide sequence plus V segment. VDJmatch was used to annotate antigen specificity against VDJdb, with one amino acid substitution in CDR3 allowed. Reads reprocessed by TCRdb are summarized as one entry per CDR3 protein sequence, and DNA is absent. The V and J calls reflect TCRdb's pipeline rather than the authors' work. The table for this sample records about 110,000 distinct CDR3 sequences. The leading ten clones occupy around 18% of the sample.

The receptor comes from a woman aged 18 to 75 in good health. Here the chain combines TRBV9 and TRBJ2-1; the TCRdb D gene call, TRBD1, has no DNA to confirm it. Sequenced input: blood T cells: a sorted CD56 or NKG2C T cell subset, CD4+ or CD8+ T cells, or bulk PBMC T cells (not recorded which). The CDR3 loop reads CASSSRDGSYNEQFF.